Listed below are T cell receptor beta chains from one sample, sequenced in a study of cytomegalovirus exposure and HLA in healthy donors. The assay was immunoSEQ multiplex PCR, and TCRdb's table has in-frame clones only and misses some. The clone table shows tens of thousands of clones, with the ten largest holding 12%. The sequenced sample was PBMCs. These receptors all come from a woman aged 55-70 years in good health and CMV-seropositive. Each CDR3 is given with its conserved first and last residue. Each record gives: D gene, J gene, V gene, CDR3 protein, CDR3 DNA. A D gene is named only where the DNA matches it firmly.

NA TRBJ2-5 TRBV19 CASSPGWQETQYF TGTGCCAGTAGTCCAGGATGGCAAGAGACCCAGTACTTC
NA TRBJ2-7 TRBV5-1 CASSMGGGLVNEQYF TGCGCCAGCAGTATGGGGGGGGGCCTGGTTAACGAGCAGTACTTC
NA TRBJ1-3 TRBV7-2 CASSLSVRSSGNTIYF TGTGCCAGCAGCTTGTCGGTCCGGAGCTCTGGAAACACCATATATTTT
NA TRBJ1-6 TRBV15 CATSRAQYGSPLPF TGTGCCACCAGCAGAGCCCAGTATGGTTCACCCCTCCCCTTT
NA TRBJ2-7 TRBV18 CASSPQGGAYEQYF TGTGCCAGCTCACCACAAGGAGGAGCCTACGAGCAGTACTTC
TRBD1 TRBJ2-1 TRBV28 CASSLSGTGGDEQFF TGTGCCAGCAGTTTATCCGGGACAGGGGGCGATGAGCAGTTCTTC
NA TRBJ1-5 TRBV9 CASTRLCQPQHF TGTGCCAGCACCCGACTTTGTCAGCCCCAGCATTTT
NA TRBJ1-6 TRBV6-5 CASRNGGLRSPLHF TGTGCCAGCAGAAACGGAGGTCTCAGGTCACCCCTCCACTTT
NA TRBJ1-5 TRBV7-9 CASSSDSASNQPQHF TGTGCCAGCAGCTCCGACAGCGCGAGCAATCAGCCCCAGCATTTT
TRBD1 TRBJ2-2 TRBV11-3 CASSSYPRGRTGELFF TGTGCCAGCAGCTCCTACCCCAGGGGGCGAACCGGGGAGCTGTTTTTT
TRBD1 TRBJ2-5 TRBV11-3 CASSPGQGIGETQYF TGTGCCAGCAGCCCGGGACAGGGTATCGGGGAGACCCAGTACTTC
NA TRBJ2-1 TRBV13 CASSLPGDNEQFF TGTGCCAGCAGCTTACCAGGGGACAATGAGCAGTTCTTC
TRBD2 TRBJ2-3 TRBV6-4 CASSAGLAEITDTQYF TGTGCCAGCAGTGCGGGACTAGCGGAGATCACAGATACGCAGTATTTT
NA TRBJ1-2 TRBV5-4 CASSHRELNYGYTF TGTGCCAGCAGCCACCGGGAGCTTAACTATGGCTACACCTTC
TRBD1 TRBJ1-6 TRBV11-2 CASSFHRGDGYNSPLHF TGTGCCAGCAGCTTCCACAGGGGCGATGGCTATAATTCACCCCTCCACTTT
NA TRBJ1-2 TRBV6-1 CASSETAPNYGYTF TGTGCCAGCAGTGAAACAGCTCCTAACTATGGCTACACCTTC
NA TRBJ1-1 TRBV5-1 CASRPPGNTEAFF TGCGCCAGCAGACCGCCAGGGAACACTGAAGCTTTCTTT
NA TRBJ2-1 TRBV5-1 CASSLVTNEQFF TGCGCCAGCAGCCTAGTTACGAATGAGCAGTTCTTC
TRBD1 TRBJ1-4 TRBV29-1 CSGGTGANEKLFF TGCAGCGGTGGGACAGGGGCTAATGAAAAACTGTTTTTT
TRBD1 TRBJ1-2 TRBV5-1 CASSLRQDRGSGYTF TGCGCCAGCAGCTTGCGACAGGACAGGGGATCTGGCTACACCTTC
TRBD2 TRBJ2-2 TRBV6-6 CAITGGASVGELFF TGTGCCATCACCGGGGGGGCGAGCGTCGGGGAGCTGTTTTTT
NA TRBJ2-7 TRBV6-1 CASSEVGGAYYEQYF TGTGCCAGCAGTGAAGTGGGGGGGGCCTACTACGAGCAGTACTTC
NA TRBJ1-5 TRBV7-2 CASSLHSQGAGNQHQHF TGTGCCAGCAGCCTTCACTCACAGGGAGCGGGGAATCAGCACCAGCATTTT
TRBD1 TRBJ2-7 TRBV19 CASSIGTGGNYEQYF TGTGCCAGTAGTATTGGGACAGGGGGGAACTACGAGCAGTACTTC
NA TRBJ1-1 TRBV6-5 CASSRFGTEAFF TGTGCCAGCAGTCGGTTCGGGACAGAAGCTTTCTTT
TRBD1 TRBJ1-6 TRBV9 CASAQGGRGNSPLHF TGTGCCAGCGCGCAGGGGGGAAGAGGTAATTCACCCCTCCACTTT
NA TRBJ2-5 TRBV6-5 CASRPNSQETQYF TGTGCCAGCAGGCCGAACAGTCAAGAGACCCAGTACTTC
TRBD1 TRBJ2-7 TRBV5-1 CASSLQGVGEQYF TGCGCCAGCAGCTTACAGGGGGTGGGCGAGCAGTACTTC
NA TRBJ2-3 TRBV5-4 CASSLSAHRALTNTQYF TGTGCCAGCAGCTTGTCAGCCCACAGGGCGCTGACGAATACGCAGTATTTT
NA TRBJ1-1 TRBV10-3 CAISSPMNTEAFF TGTGCCATCAGTAGCCCAATGAACACTGAAGCTTTCTTT
NA TRBJ1-1 TRBV18 CASSPPGGASGEAFF TGTGCCAGCTCACCACCAGGAGGGGCCTCAGGGGAAGCTTTCTTT
NA TRBJ2-7 TRBV11-2 CASRGGRIGDYEQYF TGTGCCAGCAGAGGAGGGAGAATAGGAGACTACGAGCAGTACTTC
TRBD2 TRBJ2-5 TRBV2 CASTSGGRETQYF TGTGCCAGCACAAGCGGGGGGAGGGAGACCCAGTACTTC
TRBD2 TRBJ2-1 TRBV5-1 CASARGAYNEQFF TGCGCCAGCGCTCGGGGGGCCTACAATGAGCAGTTCTTC
NA TRBJ1-5 TRBV19 CASSPKAQISNQPQHF TGTGCCAGTAGTCCGAAAGCACAGATTAGCAATCAGCCCCAGCATTTT
NA TRBJ1-6 TRBV30 CAWSVCADINSPLHF TGTGCCTGGAGTGTATGTGCGGATATTAATTCACCCCTCCACTTT
NA TRBJ1-2 TRBV9 CASSAGVGYTF TGTGCCAGCAGCGCAGGGGTTGGCTACACCTTC
TRBD1 TRBJ1-5 TRBV6-5 CASSPGTGNQPQHF TGTGCCAGCAGTCCCGGGACAGGCAATCAGCCCCAGCATTTT
TRBD1 TRBJ1-6 TRBV5-5 CASSLGGQGGAPLHF TGTGCCAGCAGCTTGGGTGGACAGGGAGGAGCGCCCCTCCACTTT
NA TRBJ2-7 TRBV19 CASSKVRAGTYEQYF TGTGCCAGTAGTAAGGTCAGGGCGGGGACCTACGAGCAGTACTTC
TRBD1 TRBJ2-1 TRBV4-1 CASSRLNDRGNDNEQFF TGCGCCAGCAGCCGATTGAATGACAGGGGGAACGACAATGAGCAGTTCTTC
NA TRBJ2-7 TRBV11-2 CASTRSGYEQYF TGTGCCAGCACCCGATCAGGGTACGAGCAGTACTTC
NA TRBJ1-2 TRBV6-5 CASSRQLPGPYGYTF TGTGCCAGCAGTCGACAGCTCCCCGGGCCATATGGCTACACCTTC
TRBD2 TRBJ2-7 TRBV29-1 CSARGGVAGSAYEQYF TGCAGCGCCCGCGGGGGGGTAGCGGGGAGCGCCTACGAGCAGTACTTC
TRBD1 TRBJ1-4 TRBV28 CASGQVNEKLFF TGTGCCAGCGGACAGGTTAATGAAAAACTGTTTTTT
NA TRBJ2-1 TRBV5-4 CASSLLGLLKGEQFF TGTGCCAGCAGCTTGTTGGGACTTCTCAAGGGTGAGCAGTTCTTC
NA TRBJ1-4 TRBV6-5 CATKDTGITNEKLFF TGTGCCACCAAAGATACAGGGATAACTAATGAAAAACTGTTTTTT
TRBD1 TRBJ2-3 TRBV28 CASKPGQGADTQYF TGTGCCAGCAAACCGGGACAGGGGGCAGATACGCAGTATTTT
NA TRBJ2-3 TRBV6-5 CASSYIRSTDTQYF TGTGCCAGCAGTTACATCAGGAGCACAGATACGCAGTATTTT
TRBD1 TRBJ1-1 TRBV29-1 CSSLGQGDTEAFF TGCAGCTCCCTAGGACAGGGTGACACTGAAGCTTTCTTT
TRBD1 TRBJ1-2 TRBV19 CASSPGQGADYGYTF TGTGCCAGTAGTCCGGGACAGGGGGCGGATTATGGCTACACCTTC
TRBD1 TRBJ1-6 TRBV5-1 CASSPRDRFSPLHF TGCGCCAGCAGCCCCCGGGACAGGTTTTCACCCCTCCACTTT
NA TRBJ2-3 TRBV5-4 CASGDWGQVGTDTQYF TGTGCCAGCGGAGACTGGGGCCAGGTAGGCACAGATACGCAGTATTTT
NA TRBJ1-1 TRBV15 CATSPTQGILGNTEAFF TGTGCCACCAGTCCCACCCAGGGAATATTAGGGAACACTGAAGCTTTCTTT
NA TRBJ2-7 TRBV28 CASSLRQLYEQYF TGTGCCAGCAGTTTAAGACAGCTATACGAGCAGTACTTC
TRBD2 TRBJ2-3 TRBV6-8 CASGRLRTSGTDTQYF TGTGCCAGCGGAAGGTTGAGGACTAGCGGCACAGATACGCAGTATTTT
TRBD1 TRBJ1-1 TRBV7-2 CASSLDNRGDTEAFF TGTGCCAGCAGCTTAGATAACAGGGGAGACACTGAAGCTTTCTTT